This is a list of T cell receptor beta chains from one sample in a study of T cells in Graves' hyperthyroidism and ophthalmopathy. TCRdb itself ran the multiplex PCR reads through MiXCR, one entry per CDR3 protein. Of 200,000 to 250,000 distinct CDR3 sequences in the sample, about a sixth were seen once. Sequences were obtained from blood. Source of these receptors: a woman aged 18-29 years with Graves' ophthalmopathy. Each CDR3 is given with its conserved first and last residue.

TRBJ2-5	TRBV6-1	CASGEAAGGPETQYF
TRBJ1-6	TRBV19	CASSTASFNSPLHF
TRBJ2-2	TRBV7-2	CASSQPGLPNTGELFF
TRBJ2-2	TRBV2	CASNEAGTANTGELFF
TRBJ2-1	TRBV28	CASSPRDGTRNEQFF
TRBJ2-1	TRBV19	CASRAPGRNNEQFF
TRBJ2-5	TRBV7-2	CASRLRGLGYETQYF
TRBJ2-1	TRBV15	CATSSEPGLFGNEQFF
TRBJ2-3	TRBV12-3/TRBV12-4	CASSLGTSGSTDTQYF
TRBJ1-2	TRBV20-1	CSEAAADSLGGYTF
TRBJ1-2	TRBV9	CASSLGAGGDYNYGYTF
TRBJ2-3	TRBV7-9	CASSLVLASTDTQYF
TRBJ2-2	TRBV2	CASSFVGQGKNTGELFF
TRBJ2-6	TRBV9	CASSVPGANVLTF
TRBJ2-3	TRBV4-2	CASSPGLGTDTQYF
TRBJ1-2	TRBV20-1	CSARPPGGALYGYTF
TRBJ2-7	TRBV5-1	CATRLVGSYEQYF
TRBJ2-1	TRBV2	CASSSTGGTYNEQFF
TRBJ2-3	TRBV3-1	CASSISGGGDTQYF
TRBJ1-1	TRBV11-3	CASSPRDRGYTEAFF
TRBJ2-7	TRBV5-1	CASSSGWMGEQYF
TRBJ1-2	TRBV5-1	CASSSQGASDGYTF
TRBJ1-6	TRBV4-1	CASSQGTPGGSPLHF
TRBJ1-4	TRBV9	CASSVQAGNEKLFF
TRBJ2-3	TRBV7-2	CASSQAGGGTDTQYF
TRBJ2-7	TRBV28	CASTSLAGGPSEQYF
TRBJ1-5	TRBV12-3/TRBV12-4	CASSLDRGLGNQPQHF
TRBJ2-7	TRBV30	CAWSLYRVPSSYEQYF
TRBJ2-7	TRBV4-1	CASSQETGKVSYEQYF
TRBJ2-5	TRBV6-2/TRBV6-3	CASIDPGLAAETQYF
TRBJ2-1	TRBV20-1	CSARLGGGASEQFF
TRBJ1-1	TRBV19	CASTDRSPTPREAFF
TRBJ1-1	TRBV7-9	CASSLDTGAEAFF
TRBJ2-5	TRBV6-1	CASSLDKGVGETQYF
TRBJ2-1	TRBV5-6	CASSLVLADYNERFF
TRBJ2-1	TRBV7-9	CASSLFREGRDEQFF
TRBJ1-5	TRBV28	CASSLGQGEQPQHF
TRBJ2-7	TRBV3-1	CASSQDLALAGFLYF
TRBJ1-2	TRBV28	CASSSHRDRLYGYTF
TRBJ1-1	TRBV7-9	CASSFKGTGSTEAFF
TRBJ2-3	TRBV9	CASSREGGRMDTQYF
TRBJ1-5	TRBV2	CASTRTGGNQPQHF
TRBJ1-4	TRBV28	CASSPRGWGEKLFF
TRBJ2-7	TRBV12-3/TRBV12-4	CASRRGPWGAPYEQYF
TRBJ2-7	TRBV20-1	CSARDISGGFSYEQYF
TRBJ1-1	TRBV6-1	CASSYIPGARDTEAFF
TRBJ2-1	TRBV27	CASSGGPGNEQFF
TRBJ2-1	TRBV27	CASRKQGNEQFF
TRBJ1-2	TRBV24-1	CATSDSRLGQRYGYTF
TRBJ2-1	TRBV3-1	CASRPEASYNEQFF
TRBJ2-3	TRBV7-6	CASSFRPRSTDTQYF
TRBJ2-5	TRBV11-2	CASSLAAGYQETQYF
TRBJ1-1	TRBV12-3/TRBV12-4	CASSSSDRLNTEAFF
TRBJ1-3	TRBV7-2	CASSSRDRGVSGNTIYF
TRBJ2-7	TRBV3-1	CASSQVPGAIWEQYF
TRBJ2-7	TRBV6-5	CASSLSDLSYEQYF
TRBJ1-1	TRBV12-3/TRBV12-4	CASSPYVQEAFF
TRBJ2-3	TRBV3-1	CASSTRRDTQYF
TRBJ2-1	TRBV7-9	CASSPGLAGNNEQFF
TRBJ1-4	TRBV7-9	CASRGGGTNEKLFF